This is a list of T cell receptor beta chains from one sample in a study of CD8+ T cells in alopecia areata. The method was immunoSEQ multiplex PCR; TCRdb's version includes in-frame clones alone and lacks a portion of them. This sample carries roughly 200,000 clones, more than 55% of them seen once, and the ten largest clones take approximately 4.9%. Source material: CD8+ T cells sorted from blood. The receptors were sampled from a human donor in good health. The CDR3 runs from the conserved cysteine through the conserved F or W. D genes are given only for firm matches. Size tells how often a clone was seen (once, few, many) or the class of an expanded clone, and some rows leave it out.

CDR3aa: CASSLAMGLNSYEQYF
CDR3nt: TGTGCCAGCAGCTTAGCTATGGGACTAAACTCCTACGAGCAGTACTTC
v_gene: TRBV13
abundance: NA
d_gene: TRBD2
j_gene: TRBJ2-7

CDR3aa: CSVTPGGEQETQYF
CDR3nt: TGCAGCGTTACACCGGGTGGAGAACAAGAGACCCAGTACTTC
v_gene: TRBV29-1
abundance: few
d_gene: NA
j_gene: TRBJ2-5

CDR3aa: CASSESVIGGYTF
CDR3nt: TGTGCCAGCAGTGAGTCGGTTATCGGTGGCTACACCTTC
v_gene: TRBV25-1
abundance: once
d_gene: NA
j_gene: TRBJ1-2

CDR3aa: CASSPGVDSLNEKLFF
CDR3nt: TGTGCCAGCAGCCCGGGCGTGGACTCCCTCAATGAAAAACTGTTTTTT
v_gene: TRBV7-9
abundance: NA
d_gene: NA
j_gene: TRBJ1-4

CDR3aa: CASSLGPGSYYEQYF
CDR3nt: TGCGCCAGCAGCTTGGGTCCGGGAAGTTACTACGAGCAGTACTTC
v_gene: TRBV5-1
abundance: NA
d_gene: NA
j_gene: TRBJ2-7

CDR3aa: CASSKPTRYGYTF
CDR3nt: TGTGCCAGCAGCAAACCCACACGCTATGGCTACACCTTC
v_gene: TRBV21-1
abundance: many
d_gene: NA
j_gene: TRBJ1-2

CDR3aa: CSVKTGGSYEQYF
CDR3nt: TGCAGCGTTAAGACAGGGGGCTCCTACGAGCAGTACTTC
v_gene: TRBV29-1
abundance: NA
d_gene: TRBD1
j_gene: TRBJ2-7

CDR3aa: CASGLLTGIQETQYF
CDR3nt: TGTGCTAGTGGTTTGCTAACAGGTATACAAGAGACCCAGTACTTC
v_gene: TRBV12-5
abundance: NA
d_gene: NA
j_gene: TRBJ2-5

CDR3aa: CSARRPDMNTEAFF
CDR3nt: TGCAGCGCTCGGAGGCCGGACATGAACACTGAAGCTTTCTTT
v_gene: TRBV29-1
abundance: NA
d_gene: NA
j_gene: TRBJ1-1

CDR3aa: CASSQGQVSYEQYF
CDR3nt: TGCGCCAGCAGCCAAGGGCAGGTGAGCTACGAGCAGTACTTC
v_gene: TRBV4-1
abundance: NA
d_gene: NA
j_gene: TRBJ2-7

CDR3aa: CASSPTESSYNSPLHF
CDR3nt: TGTGCCAGCAGCCCGACAGAGTCCTCCTATAATTCACCCCTCCACTTT
v_gene: TRBV27
abundance: NA
d_gene: NA
j_gene: TRBJ1-6